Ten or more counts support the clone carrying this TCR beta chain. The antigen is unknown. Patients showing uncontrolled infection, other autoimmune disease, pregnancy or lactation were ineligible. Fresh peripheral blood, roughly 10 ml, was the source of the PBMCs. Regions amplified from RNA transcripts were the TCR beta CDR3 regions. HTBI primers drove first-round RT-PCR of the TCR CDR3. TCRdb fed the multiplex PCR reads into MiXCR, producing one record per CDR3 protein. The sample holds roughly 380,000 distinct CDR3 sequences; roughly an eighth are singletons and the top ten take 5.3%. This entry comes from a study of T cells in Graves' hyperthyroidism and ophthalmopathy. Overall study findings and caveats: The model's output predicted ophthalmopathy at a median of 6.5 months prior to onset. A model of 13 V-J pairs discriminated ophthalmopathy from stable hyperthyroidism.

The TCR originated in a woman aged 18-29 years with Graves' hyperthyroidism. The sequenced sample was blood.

For the CDR3, the DNA is TGCAGTGCCAGCAGGGATTCGGGCTATGGCTACACCTTC. This gives the protein CSASRDSGYGYTF. This rearrangement joins TRBV20-1 to TRBJ1-2, with D tentatively TRBD1 (5 bases). The CDR3 is made up of 13 amino acids. The V and J ends lost 6 bases and 4 bases respectively, with 15 bases between them. Germline values: CDR1 DFQATT, CDR2 SNEGSKA (reference sequence).